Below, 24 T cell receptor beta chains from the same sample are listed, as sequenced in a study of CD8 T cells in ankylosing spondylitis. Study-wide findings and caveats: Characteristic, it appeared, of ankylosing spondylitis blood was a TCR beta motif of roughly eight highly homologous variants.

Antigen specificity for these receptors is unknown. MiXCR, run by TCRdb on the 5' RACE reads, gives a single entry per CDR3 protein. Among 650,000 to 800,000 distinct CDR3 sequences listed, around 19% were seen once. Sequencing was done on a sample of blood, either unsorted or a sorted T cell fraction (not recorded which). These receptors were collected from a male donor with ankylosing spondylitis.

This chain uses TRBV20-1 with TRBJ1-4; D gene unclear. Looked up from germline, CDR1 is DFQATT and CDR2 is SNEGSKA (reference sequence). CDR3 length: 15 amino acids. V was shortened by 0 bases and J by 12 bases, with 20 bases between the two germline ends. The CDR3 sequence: CSARDRRQEGLELFF. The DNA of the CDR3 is TGCAGTGCTAGAGATCGGAGGCAGGAGGGTTTGGAACTGTTTTTT.

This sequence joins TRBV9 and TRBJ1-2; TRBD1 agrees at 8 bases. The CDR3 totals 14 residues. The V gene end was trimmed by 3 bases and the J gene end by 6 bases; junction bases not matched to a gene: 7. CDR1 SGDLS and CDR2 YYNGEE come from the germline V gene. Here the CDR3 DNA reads TGTGCCAGCAGCGCAGGGACACAGGGGGATGGCTACACCTTC. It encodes CASSAGTQGDGYTF. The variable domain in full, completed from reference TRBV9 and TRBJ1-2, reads DSGVTQTPKHLITATGQRVTLRCSPRSGDLSVYWYQQSLDQGLQFLIQYYNGEERAKGNILERFSAQQFPDLHSELNLSSLELGDSALYFCASSAGTQGDGYTFGSGTRLTVV.

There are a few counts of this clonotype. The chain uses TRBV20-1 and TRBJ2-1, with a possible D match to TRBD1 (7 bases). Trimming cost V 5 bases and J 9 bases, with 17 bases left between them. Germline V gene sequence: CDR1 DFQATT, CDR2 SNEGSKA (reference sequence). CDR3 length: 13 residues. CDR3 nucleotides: TGCAGTGCTGACTTGAACAGGGGAGGTGAGCAGTTCTTC. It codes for CSADLNRGGEQFF.

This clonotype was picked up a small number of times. As DNA, the CDR3 is TGTGCCAGCAGTTACCCCTTCACAGGAGGCCAAGAGACCCAGTACTTC. Translated, it gives CASSYPFTGGQETQYF. The V gene is TRBV6-5, the J gene TRBJ2-5; D tentatively reads TRBD1 or TRBD2 (5 bases each). Germline CDR1 is MNHEY and CDR2 is SVGAGI. The V gene lost 2 bases and the J gene lost 1 base, with 14 bases spanning the gap. The CDR3 is made up of 16 amino acids.

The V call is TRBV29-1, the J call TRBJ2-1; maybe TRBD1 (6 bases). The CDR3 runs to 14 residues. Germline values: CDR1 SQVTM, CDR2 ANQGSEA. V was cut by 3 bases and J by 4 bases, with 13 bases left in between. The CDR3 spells CSVEGGGAYNEQFF. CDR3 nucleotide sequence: TGCAGCGTTGAGGGTGGGGGCGCTTACAATGAGCAGTTCTTC.

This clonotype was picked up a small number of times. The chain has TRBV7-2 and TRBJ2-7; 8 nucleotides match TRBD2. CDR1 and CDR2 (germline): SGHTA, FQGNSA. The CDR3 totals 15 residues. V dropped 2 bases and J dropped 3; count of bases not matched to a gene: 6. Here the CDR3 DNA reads TGTGCCAGCAGCTTATATAGCGGGACGTACTACGAGCAGTACTTC. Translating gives CASSLYSGTYYEQYF.

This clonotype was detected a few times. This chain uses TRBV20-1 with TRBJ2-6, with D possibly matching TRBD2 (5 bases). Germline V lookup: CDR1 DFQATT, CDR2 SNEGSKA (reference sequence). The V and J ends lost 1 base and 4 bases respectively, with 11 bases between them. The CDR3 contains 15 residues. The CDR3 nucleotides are TGCAGTGCTAGAGTTGCGAGGGTCGGGGCCAACGTCCTGACTTTC. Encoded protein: CSARVARVGANVLTF.

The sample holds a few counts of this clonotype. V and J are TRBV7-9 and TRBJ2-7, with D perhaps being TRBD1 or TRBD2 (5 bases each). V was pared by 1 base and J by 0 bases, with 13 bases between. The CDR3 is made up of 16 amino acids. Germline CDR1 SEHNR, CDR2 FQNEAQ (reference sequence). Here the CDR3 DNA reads TGTGCCAGCAGCTTAGATCCCGGGGCCCCCTCCTACGAGCAGTACTTC. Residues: CASSLDPGAPSYEQYF.

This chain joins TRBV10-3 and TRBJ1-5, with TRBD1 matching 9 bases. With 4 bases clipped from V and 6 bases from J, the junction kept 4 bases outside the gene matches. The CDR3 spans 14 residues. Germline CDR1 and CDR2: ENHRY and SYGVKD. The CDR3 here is CAISGGQGSQPQHF. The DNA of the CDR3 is TGTGCCATCAGTGGCGGACAGGGGAGTCAGCCCCAGCATTTT.

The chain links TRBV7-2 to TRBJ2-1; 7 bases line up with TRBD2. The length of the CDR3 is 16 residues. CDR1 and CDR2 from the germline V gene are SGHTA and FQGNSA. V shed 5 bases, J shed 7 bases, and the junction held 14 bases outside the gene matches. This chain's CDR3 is CASSPLSGGRENEQFF. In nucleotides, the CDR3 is TGTGCCAGCAGCCCCTTGTCGGGAGGCCGGGAGAATGAGCAGTTCTTC.

In DNA form, the CDR3 reads TGCGCCAGCAGCTTCCTTCCAACTAGCGACCTGTACGAGCAGTACTTC. Translating gives CASSFLPTSDLYEQYF. The J gene is TRBJ2-7, the V gene TRBV5-1; TRBD2 aligns across 7 bases. This CDR3 contains 16 residues. The trim removed 2 bases at V and 4 bases at J, leaving 12 bases unmatched. Germline CDR1 reads SGHRS; CDR2 reads YFSETQ.

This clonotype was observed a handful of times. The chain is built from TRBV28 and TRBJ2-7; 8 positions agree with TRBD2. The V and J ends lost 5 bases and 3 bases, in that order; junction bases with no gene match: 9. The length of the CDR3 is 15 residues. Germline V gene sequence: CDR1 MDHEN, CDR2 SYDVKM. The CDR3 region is CASSTPAGVHYEQYF. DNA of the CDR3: TGTGCCAGCAGTACCCCAGCGGGAGTGCACTACGAGCAGTACTTC.

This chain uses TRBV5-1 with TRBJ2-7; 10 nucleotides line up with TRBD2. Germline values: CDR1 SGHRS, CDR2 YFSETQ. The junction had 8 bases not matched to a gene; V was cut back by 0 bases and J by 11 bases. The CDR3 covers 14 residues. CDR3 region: CASSLVLAGDSEYF. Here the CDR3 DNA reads TGCGCCAGCAGCTTGGTTCTAGCGGGAGATAGTGAGTACTTC.

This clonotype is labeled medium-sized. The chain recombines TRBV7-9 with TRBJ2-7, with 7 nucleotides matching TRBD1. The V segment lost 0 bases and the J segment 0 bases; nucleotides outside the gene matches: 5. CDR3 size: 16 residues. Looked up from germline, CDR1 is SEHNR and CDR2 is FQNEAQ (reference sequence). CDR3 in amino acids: CASSLAHQGVSYEQYF. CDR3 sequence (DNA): TGTGCCAGCAGCTTAGCGCATCAGGGGGTCTCCTACGAGCAGTACTTC.

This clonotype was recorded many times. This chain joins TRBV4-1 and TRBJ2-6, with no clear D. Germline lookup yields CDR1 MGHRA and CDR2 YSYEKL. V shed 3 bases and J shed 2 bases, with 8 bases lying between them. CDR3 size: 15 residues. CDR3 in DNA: TGCGCCAGCAGCCAGACTGGTGCTGGGGCCAACGTCCTGACTTTC. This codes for CASSQTGAGANVLTF.

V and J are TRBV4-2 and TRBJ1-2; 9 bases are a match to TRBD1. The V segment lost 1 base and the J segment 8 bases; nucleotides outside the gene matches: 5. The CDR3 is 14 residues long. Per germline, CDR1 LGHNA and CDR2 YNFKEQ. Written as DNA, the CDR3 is TGTGCCAGCAGCCAAGCGGGACAGGGCAACGGCTACACCTTC. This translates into CASSQAGQGNGYTF.

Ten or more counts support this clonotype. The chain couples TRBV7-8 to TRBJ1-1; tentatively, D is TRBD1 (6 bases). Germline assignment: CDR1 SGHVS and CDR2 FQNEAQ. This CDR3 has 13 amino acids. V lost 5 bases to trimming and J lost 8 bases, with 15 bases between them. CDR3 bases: TGTGCCAGCAGCGTAGGCGGACAGACCGAAGCTTTCTTT. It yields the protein CASSVGGQTEAFF.

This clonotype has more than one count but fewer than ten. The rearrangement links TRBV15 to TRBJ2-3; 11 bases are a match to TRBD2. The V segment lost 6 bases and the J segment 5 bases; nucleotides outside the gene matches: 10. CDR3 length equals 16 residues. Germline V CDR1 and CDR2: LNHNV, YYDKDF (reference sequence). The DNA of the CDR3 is TGTGCCACCAGTCTACCTTTAGCGGGAGGGGGAGATACGCAGTATTTT. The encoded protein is CATSLPLAGGGDTQYF.

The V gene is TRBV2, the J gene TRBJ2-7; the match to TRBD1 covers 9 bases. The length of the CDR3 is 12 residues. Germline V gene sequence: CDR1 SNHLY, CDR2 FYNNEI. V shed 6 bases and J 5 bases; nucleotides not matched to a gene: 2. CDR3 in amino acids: CASSGTGNEQYF. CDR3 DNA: TGTGCCAGCAGCGGGACAGGGAACGAGCAGTACTTC.

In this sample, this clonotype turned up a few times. The CDR3 region is CASSLRQGGNEQFF. CDR3 nucleotides: TGTGCCAGCAGCTTACGACAGGGGGGCAATGAGCAGTTCTTC. The chain has TRBV7-8 and TRBJ2-1, with 9 nucleotides matching TRBD1. The CDR3 is 14 residues long. V lost 2 bases and J lost 6; bases outside the gene matches: 2. The germline gives CDR1 SGHVS, CDR2 FQNEAQ.

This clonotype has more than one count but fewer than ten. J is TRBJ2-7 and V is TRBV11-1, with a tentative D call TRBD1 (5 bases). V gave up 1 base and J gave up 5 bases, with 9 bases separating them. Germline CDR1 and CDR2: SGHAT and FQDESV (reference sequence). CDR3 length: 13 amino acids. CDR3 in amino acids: CASSLEAGHEQYF. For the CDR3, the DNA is TGTGCCAGCAGCTTAGAAGCAGGGCACGAGCAGTACTTC.

DNA of the CDR3: TGCGCCAGCAGCCCCCCAGTTAGGACTGAAGCTTTCTTT. As protein: CASSPPVRTEAFF. This chain links TRBV5-1 with TRBJ1-1; D remains ambiguous. Germline V gene sequence: CDR1 SGHRS, CDR2 YFSETQ. The germline V and J ends were trimmed by 4 bases and 5 bases, with 12 bases remaining between them. CDR3 length equals 13 residues.

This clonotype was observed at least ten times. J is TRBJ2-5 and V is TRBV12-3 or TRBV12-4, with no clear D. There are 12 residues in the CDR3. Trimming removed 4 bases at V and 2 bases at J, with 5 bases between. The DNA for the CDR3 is TGTGCCAGCAGTTACATACAAGAGACCCAGTACTTC. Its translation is CASSYIQETQYF.

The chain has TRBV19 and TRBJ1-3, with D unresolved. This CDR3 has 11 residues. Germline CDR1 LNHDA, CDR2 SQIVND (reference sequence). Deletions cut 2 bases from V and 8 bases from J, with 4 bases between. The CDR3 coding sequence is TGTGCCAGTAGTATATTCGACACCATATATTTT. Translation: CASSIFDTIYF.